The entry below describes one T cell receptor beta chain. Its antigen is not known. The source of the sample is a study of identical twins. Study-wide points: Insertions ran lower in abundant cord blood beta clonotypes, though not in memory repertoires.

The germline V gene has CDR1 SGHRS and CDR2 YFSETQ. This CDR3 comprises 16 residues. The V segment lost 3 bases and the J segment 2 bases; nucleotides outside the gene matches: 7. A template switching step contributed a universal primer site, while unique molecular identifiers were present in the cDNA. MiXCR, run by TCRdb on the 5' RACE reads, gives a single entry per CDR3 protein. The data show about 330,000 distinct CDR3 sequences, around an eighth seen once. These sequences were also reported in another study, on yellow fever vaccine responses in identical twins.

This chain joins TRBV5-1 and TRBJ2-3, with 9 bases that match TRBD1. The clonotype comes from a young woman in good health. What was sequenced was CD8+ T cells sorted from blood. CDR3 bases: TGCGCCAGCAGCTCCCGGGACAGGGTTCACACAGATACGCAGTATTTT. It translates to CASSSRDRVHTDTQYF. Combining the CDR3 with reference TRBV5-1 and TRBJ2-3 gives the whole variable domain KAGVTQTPRYLIKTRGQQVTLSCSPISGHRSVSWYQQTPGQGLQFLFEYFSETQRNKGNFPGRFSGRQFSNSRSEMNVSTLELGDSALYLCASSSRDRVHTDTQYFGPGTRLTVL.